This TCR beta chain was observed in a study of blood T cell repertoires in COVID-19. The wider study: Samples came from the United States, Italy and Spain, spanning acute and convalescent COVID-19. Sources were T cells, B-cell-depleted T cells, or PBMCs; the material itself was cDNA or gDNA.

The table came from immunoSEQ multiplex PCR; TCRdb's copy has only in-frame clones and leaves some out. The sample holds over 60,000 clones, approximately 90% seen once. Germline loops: CDR1 SNHLY, CDR2 FYNNEI. The CDR3 consists of 14 residues. Trimming stripped 7 bases from V and 5 bases from J, with 15 bases between. The sequence derives from a man between 65 and 80 years old with active or convalescent COVID-19. Sample: peripheral blood. V is TRBV2 and J is TRBJ1-5; D possibly corresponds to TRBD1 (6 bases). CDR3 sequence reads: CASKGGTGDQPQHF. In DNA, the CDR3 is TGTGCCAGCAAGGGGGGGACGGGCGATCAGCCCCAGCATTTT.